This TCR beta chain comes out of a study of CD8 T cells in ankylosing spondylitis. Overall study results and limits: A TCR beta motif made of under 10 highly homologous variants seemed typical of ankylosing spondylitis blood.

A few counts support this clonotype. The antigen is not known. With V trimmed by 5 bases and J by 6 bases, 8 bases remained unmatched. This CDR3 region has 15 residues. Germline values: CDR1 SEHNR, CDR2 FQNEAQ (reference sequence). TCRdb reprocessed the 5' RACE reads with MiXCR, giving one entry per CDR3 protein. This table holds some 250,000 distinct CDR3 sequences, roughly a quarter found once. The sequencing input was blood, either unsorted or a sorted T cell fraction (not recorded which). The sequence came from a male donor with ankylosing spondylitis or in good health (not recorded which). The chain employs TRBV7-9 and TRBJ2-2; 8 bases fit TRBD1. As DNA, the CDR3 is TGTGCCAGCAGCCCAGGGGGCCCTAGGGCCGGGGAGCTGTTTTTT. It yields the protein CASSPGGPRAGELFF.